Presented here are 9 T cell receptor beta chains from one specimen sequenced in a study of T cell repertoires in cytomegalovirus infection. TCRdb ran MiXCR on the reads and lists one entry per CDR3 protein. The table records fewer than 300,000 distinct CDR3 sequences, more than 20% of them present only once. The specimen was PBMCs. Receptors were obtained from a human donor in good health (CMV status not recorded). Some clones in this sample may be carry-over from other donors' samples.

This clonotype appeared a single time. The rearrangement joins TRBV6-5 to TRBJ2-2; 11 bases align to TRBD2. This CDR3 has 17 residues. Trimming removed 2 bases from V and 0 bases from J; junction bases left unmatched: 2. CDR1 MNHEY and CDR2 SVGAGI come from the germline V gene. The CDR3 nucleotides are TGTGCCAGCAGTTACGGGGGACTAGCGGCGAACACCGGGGAGCTGTTTTTT. This sequence encodes CASSYGGLAANTGELFF.

This clonotype has more than one count but fewer than ten. The chain combines TRBV7-2 with TRBJ2-3, with D perhaps TRBD2 (6 bases). The V end was cut by 0 bases, the J end by 4 bases, with 14 bases between. Germline loops: CDR1 SGHTA, CDR2 FQGNSA. The CDR3 is 16 amino acids. The CDR3 nucleotides read TGTGCCAGCAGCTTAGCCCGAGGTTGGGACTCAGATACGCAGTATTTT. Protein sequence: CASSLARGWDSDTQYF.

A few counts support this clonotype. The rearrangement links TRBV7-2 to TRBJ1-2, with 8 bases lining up with TRBD1. The CDR3 length is 14 residues. The V gene's germline CDR1 is SGHTA and CDR2 FQGNSA. Unmatched junction bases numbered 9, after V lost 5 bases and J lost 7 bases. This CDR3 reads CASSPDRVSVGYTF. CDR3 in DNA: TGTGCCAGCAGCCCGGACAGGGTGTCGGTTGGCTACACCTTC.

This clonotype appeared many times. The rearrangement links TRBV28 to TRBJ2-3; the D gene is possibly TRBD1 (7 bases). Germline V CDR1 and CDR2: MDHEN, SYDVKM. The germline V and J ends were trimmed by 7 bases and 4 bases, with 12 bases remaining between them. This CDR3 region has 13 residues. In DNA, the CDR3 is TGTGCCAGCATTCAGGGGGGTGCAGATACGCAGTATTTT. This gives the protein CASIQGGADTQYF. Complete variable domain (other parts from reference TRBV28 and TRBJ2-3): DVKVTQSSRYLVKRTGEKVFLECVQDMDHENMFWYRQDPGLGLRLIYFSYDVKMKEKGDIPEGYSVSREKKERFSLILESASTNQTSMYLCASIQGGADTQYFGPGTRLTVL.

The sample holds many counts of this clonotype. The gene calls are TRBV7-2 and TRBJ2-7; possibly TRBD1 for D (5 bases). Germline V gives CDR1 SGHTA, CDR2 FQGNSA. The CDR3 has 15 amino acids. Trimming stripped 1 base from V and 0 bases from J, with 10 bases between. This chain's CDR3 is CASSLGGRSSYEQYF. CDR3 in DNA: TGTGCCAGCAGCTTAGGGGGCAGGAGCTCCTACGAGCAGTACTTC.

The rearrangement uses TRBV20-1 and TRBJ1-2; D remains unclear. The length of the CDR3 is 13 residues. Per germline, CDR1 DFQATT and CDR2 SNEGSKA (reference sequence). The V end lost 3 bases, the J end lost 7 bases, and 15 bases lay between the germline ends. CDR3 in amino acids: CSARGSRAFGYTF. For the CDR3, the DNA is TGCAGTGCTAGGGGTTCCCGAGCTTTTGGCTACACCTTC.

CDR3 DNA: TGTGCCAGCAGGGACCAGAGGGGGACTATTAATGAGCAGTTCTTC. It translates to CASRDQRGTINEQFF. V is TRBV5-4 and J is TRBJ2-1; D may be TRBD2 (7 bases). The CDR3 spans 15 residues. Per the germline V gene, CDR1 is SGHNT and CDR2 is YYREEE (reference sequence). Trimming pared 5 bases from V and 7 bases from J, leaving 19 bases between. Using reference TRBV5-4 and TRBJ2-1 for the parts outside the CDR3, the full variable domain is ETGVTQSPTHLIKTRGQQVTLRCSSQSGHNTVSWYQQALGQGPQFIFQYYREEENGRGNFPPRFSGLQFPNYSSELNVNALELDDSALYLCASRDQRGTINEQFFGPGTRLTVL.

This clonotype occurred a few times. The chain uses TRBV28 and TRBJ1-3; D not resolved. Germline-derived CDR1 and CDR2 are MDHEN and SYDVKM. The CDR3 loop spans 13 amino acids. V lost 8 bases and J 5 bases, leaving 13 bases between the germline ends. CDR3 residues: CASLRRSRNTIYF. DNA of the CDR3: TGTGCCAGCCTACGGCGTAGCAGAAACACCATATATTTT.

CDR3: CASSLGQGSTETQYF. The CDR3 nucleotides are TGTGCCAGCAGCTTAGGGCAGGGGTCGACAGAGACCCAGTACTTC. The chain employs TRBV11-2 and TRBJ2-5, with D perhaps matching TRBD1 (6 bases). This CDR3 has 15 amino acids. Germline CDR1 SGHAT, CDR2 FQNNGV. V shed 1 base and J shed 4 bases, with 13 bases lying between them.